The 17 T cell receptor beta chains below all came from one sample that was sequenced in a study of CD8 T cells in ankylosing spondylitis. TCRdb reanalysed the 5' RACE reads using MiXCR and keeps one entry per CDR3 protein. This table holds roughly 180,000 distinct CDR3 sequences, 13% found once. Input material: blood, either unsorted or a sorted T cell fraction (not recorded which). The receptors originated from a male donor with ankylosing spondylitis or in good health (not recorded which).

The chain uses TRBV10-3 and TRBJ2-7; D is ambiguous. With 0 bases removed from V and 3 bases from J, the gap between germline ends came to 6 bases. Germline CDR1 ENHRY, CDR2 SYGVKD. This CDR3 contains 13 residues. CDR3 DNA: TGTGCCATCAGTGAGTCTGAATTCTACGAGCAGTACTTC. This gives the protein CAISESEFYEQYF.

The CDR3 nucleotides read TGTGCCAGCAGCCATACAGGGGTTGGGGACACTGAAGCTTTCTTT. Translated, it gives CASSHTGVGDTEAFF. The chain uses TRBV7-9 and TRBJ1-1; 7 bases are shared with TRBD1. V trimming: 5 bases; J trimming: 3 bases; junction bases outside the gene matches: 9. Looked up from germline, CDR1 is SEHNR and CDR2 is FQNEAQ (reference sequence). CDR3 length equals 15 residues.

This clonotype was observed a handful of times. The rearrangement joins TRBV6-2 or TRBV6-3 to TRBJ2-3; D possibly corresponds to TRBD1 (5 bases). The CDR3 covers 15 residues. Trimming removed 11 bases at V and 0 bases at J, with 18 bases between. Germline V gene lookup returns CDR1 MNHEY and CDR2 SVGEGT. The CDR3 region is CAHSWGASSTDTQYF. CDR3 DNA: TGTGCCCACTCCTGGGGCGCATCTAGCACAGATACGCAGTATTTT.

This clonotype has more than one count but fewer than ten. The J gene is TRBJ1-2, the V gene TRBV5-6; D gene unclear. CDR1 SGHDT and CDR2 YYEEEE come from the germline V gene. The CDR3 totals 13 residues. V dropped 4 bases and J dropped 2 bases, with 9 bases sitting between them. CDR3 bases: TGTGCCAGCAGCGGTACATCGAACTATGGCTACACCTTC. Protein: CASSGTSNYGYTF.

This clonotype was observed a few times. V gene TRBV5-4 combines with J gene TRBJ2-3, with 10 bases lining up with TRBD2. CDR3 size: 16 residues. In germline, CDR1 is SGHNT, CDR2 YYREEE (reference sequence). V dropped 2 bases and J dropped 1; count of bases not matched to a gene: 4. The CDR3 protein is CASSLGGTSGTDTQYF. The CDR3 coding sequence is TGTGCCAGCAGCTTAGGGGGGACTAGCGGCACAGATACGCAGTATTTT.

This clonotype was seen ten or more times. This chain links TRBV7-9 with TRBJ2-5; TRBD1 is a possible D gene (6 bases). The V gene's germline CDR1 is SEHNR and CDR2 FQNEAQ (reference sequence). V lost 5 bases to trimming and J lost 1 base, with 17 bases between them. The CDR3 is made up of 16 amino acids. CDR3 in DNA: TGTGCCAGCAGCGGGGACACTCCTGTTCTCCAAGAGACCCAGTACTTC. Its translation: CASSGDTPVLQETQYF.

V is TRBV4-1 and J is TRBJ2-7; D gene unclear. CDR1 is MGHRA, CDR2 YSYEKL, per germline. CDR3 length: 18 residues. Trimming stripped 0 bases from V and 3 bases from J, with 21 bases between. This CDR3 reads CASSQDLPLQSDGYEQYF. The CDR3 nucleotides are TGCGCCAGCAGCCAAGATCTGCCCCTTCAATCGGACGGCTACGAGCAGTACTTC.

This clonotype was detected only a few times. CDR3 amino acids: CASSHSDEKLFF. CDR3 sequence (DNA): TGTGCCAGCAGCCACTCAGATGAAAAACTGTTTTTT. V usage is TRBV3-1 and J usage is TRBJ1-4; D ambiguous. Germline V CDR1 and CDR2: LGHDT, YNNKEL (reference sequence). Trimming cost V 3 bases and J 6 bases, with 5 bases left between them. The CDR3 length is 12 residues.

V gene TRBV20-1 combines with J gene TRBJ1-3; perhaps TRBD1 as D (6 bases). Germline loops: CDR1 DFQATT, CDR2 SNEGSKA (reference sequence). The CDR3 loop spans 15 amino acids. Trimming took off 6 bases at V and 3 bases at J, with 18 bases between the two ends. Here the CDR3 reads CSAQDSSGGGNTIYF. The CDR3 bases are TGCAGTGCGCAGGACAGCTCCGGAGGTGGAAACACCATATATTTT.

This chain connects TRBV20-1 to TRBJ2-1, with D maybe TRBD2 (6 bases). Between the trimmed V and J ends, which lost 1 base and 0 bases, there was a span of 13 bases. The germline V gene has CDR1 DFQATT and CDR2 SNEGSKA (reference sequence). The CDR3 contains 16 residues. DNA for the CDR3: TGCAGTGCTAGAGTTTTGCGGGGTAGCTCCTACAATGAGCAGTTCTTC. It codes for CSARVLRGSSYNEQFF.

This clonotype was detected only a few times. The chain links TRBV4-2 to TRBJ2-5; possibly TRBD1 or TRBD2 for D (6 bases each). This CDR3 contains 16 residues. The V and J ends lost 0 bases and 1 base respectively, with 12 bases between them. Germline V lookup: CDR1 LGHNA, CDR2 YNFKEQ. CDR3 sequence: CASSQEEGHLQETQYF. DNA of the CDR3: TGTGCCAGCAGCCAAGAGGAGGGACACCTCCAAGAGACCCAGTACTTC.

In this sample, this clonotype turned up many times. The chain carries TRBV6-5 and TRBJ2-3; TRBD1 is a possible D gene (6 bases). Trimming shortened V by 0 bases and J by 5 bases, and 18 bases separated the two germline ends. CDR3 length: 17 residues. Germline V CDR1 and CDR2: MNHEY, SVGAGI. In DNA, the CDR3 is TGTGCCAGCAGTTACTCCCTGCCAGGGGTCGAAGAAGATACGCAGTATTTT. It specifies CASSYSLPGVEEDTQYF.

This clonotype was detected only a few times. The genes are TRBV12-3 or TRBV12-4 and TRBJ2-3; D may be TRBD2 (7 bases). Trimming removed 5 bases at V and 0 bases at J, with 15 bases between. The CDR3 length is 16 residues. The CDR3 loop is CASSVRGPSSTDTQYF. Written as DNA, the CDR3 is TGTGCCAGCAGTGTGCGGGGGCCCTCTAGCACAGATACGCAGTATTTT.

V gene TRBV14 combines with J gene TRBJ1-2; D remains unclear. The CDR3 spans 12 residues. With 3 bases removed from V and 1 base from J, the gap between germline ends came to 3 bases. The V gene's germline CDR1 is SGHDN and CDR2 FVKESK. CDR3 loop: CASSHGNYGYTF. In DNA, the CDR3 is TGTGCCAGCAGCCATGGTAACTATGGCTACACCTTC.

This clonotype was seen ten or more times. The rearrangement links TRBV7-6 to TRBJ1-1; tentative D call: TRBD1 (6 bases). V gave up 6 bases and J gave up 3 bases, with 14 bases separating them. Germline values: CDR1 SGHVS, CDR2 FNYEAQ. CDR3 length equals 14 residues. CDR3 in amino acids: CASSHREWHTEAFF. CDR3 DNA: TGTGCCAGCAGTCACAGGGAGTGGCACACTGAAGCTTTCTTT.

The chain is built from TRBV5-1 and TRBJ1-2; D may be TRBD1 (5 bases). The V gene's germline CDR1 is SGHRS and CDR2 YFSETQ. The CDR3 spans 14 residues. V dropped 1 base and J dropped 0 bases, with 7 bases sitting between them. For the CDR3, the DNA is TGCGCCAGCAGCTTGTCGGGACCTAACTATGGCTACACCTTC. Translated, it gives CASSLSGPNYGYTF.

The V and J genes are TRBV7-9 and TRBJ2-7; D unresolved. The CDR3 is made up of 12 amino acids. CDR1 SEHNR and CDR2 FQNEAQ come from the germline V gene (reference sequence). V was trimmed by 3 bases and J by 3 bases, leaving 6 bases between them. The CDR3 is CASSFDDYEQYF. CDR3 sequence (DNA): TGTGCCAGCAGCTTCGACGACTACGAGCAGTACTTC.